This is a list of T cell receptor beta chains from one sample in a study of blood T cell repertoires in COVID-19. The data were produced by immunoSEQ multiplex PCR, yet TCRdb's version contains in-frame clones alone and is incomplete. The profile shows 85,000 to 100,000 clones, 70% to 90% of them singletons. The sequenced sample was peripheral blood. The source is a woman in her sixties or seventies in a cohort sampled during active or convalescent COVID-19. Each CDR3 is given with its conserved first and last residue. A D gene is named only where the DNA matches it firmly. Clone size is shown for a subset of rows, as once, few, many or a class of expanded clone.

D gene,J gene,V gene,clone size,CDR3 protein,CDR3 DNA
.,TRBJ1-5,TRBV30,.,CAWKSQAGNQPQHF,TGTGCCTGGAAGTCCCAGGCCGGCAATCAGCCCCAGCATTTT
.,TRBJ2-1,TRBV15,.,CATSRDLLAQIYNEQFF,TGTGCCACCAGCAGAGATCTTCTAGCGCAGATCTACAATGAGCAGTTCTTC
TRBD2,TRBJ2-7,TRBV4-1,.,CASSQGLAGTYEQYF,TGCGCCAGCAGCCAAGGACTAGCGGGGACCTACGAGCAGTACTTC
TRBD2,TRBJ2-1,TRBV25-1,few,CASSPPGLAFEQFF,TGTGCCAGCAGTCCACCGGGACTAGCGTTTGAGCAGTTCTTC
.,TRBJ1-5,TRBV5-4,.,CASSQDPNQPQHF,TGTGCCAGCAGCCAGGATCCCAATCAGCCCCAGCATTTT
TRBD1,TRBJ1-5,TRBV19,many,CASSIYSGGAGQPQHF,TGTGCCAGTAGTATTTACTCAGGGGGCGCGGGGCAGCCCCAGCATTTT
TRBD1,TRBJ2-7,TRBV7-9,.,CASSFSDRVYEQYF,TGTGCCAGCAGCTTTTCGGACAGGGTATACGAGCAGTACTTC
.,TRBJ1-6,TRBV4-1,.,CASSQGGGSYNSPLHF,TGCGCCAGCAGCCAAGGTGGGGGGTCCTATAATTCACCCCTCCACTTT
TRBD2,TRBJ2-7,TRBV5-1,.,CASSLATSGRGSYEQYF,TGCGCCAGCAGCTTGGCGACTAGCGGGAGAGGGTCCTACGAGCAGTACTTC
TRBD2,TRBJ2-7,TRBV7-2,few,CASSHPGGYEQYF,TGTGCCAGCAGCCACCCGGGGGGGTACGAGCAGTACTTC
.,TRBJ1-6,TRBV2,.,CASSSSSGTRNNSPLHF,TGTGCCAGCAGCTCTAGTTCCGGGACAAGGAACAATTCACCCCTCCACTTT
.,TRBJ1-2,TRBV4-2,.,CASSQERGRGGYTF,TGTGCCAGCAGCCAAGAGCGGGGGAGAGGGGGCTACACCTTC
TRBD1,TRBJ2-6,TRBV7-3,.,CASSFTGVPGGANVLTF,TGTGCCAGCAGCTTCACAGGGGTCCCTGGTGGGGCCAACGTCCTGACTTTC
TRBD1,TRBJ1-2,TRBV29-1,.,CSVVPDRGLDGYTF,TGCAGCGTTGTCCCAGACAGGGGATTAGATGGCTACACCTTC
TRBD1,TRBJ1-1,TRBV6-6,.,CASSHPGQMNTEAFF,TGTGCCAGCAGTCATCCGGGACAGATGAACACTGAAGCTTTCTTT
.,TRBJ1-5,TRBV21-1,few,CASSKYGRGAAGQPQHF,TGTGCCAGCAGCAAATACGGACGGGGGGCAGCCGGTCAGCCCCAGCATTTT